Described below is a single TCR beta chain sequence and its context. This entry is derived from a study of PD-1 blockade in classical Hodgkin lymphoma. The CDR3 spans 14 residues. V was pared by 6 bases and J by 2 bases, with 11 bases between. Germline V gene sequence: CDR1 MNHEY, CDR2 SMNVEV (reference sequence). Every patient was affected by relapse after autologous stem cell transplantation, while exposure to brentuximab vedotin was not uniform. Produced via immunoSEQ multiplex PCR; TCRdb's table is partial and in-frame only. This sample yields more than 20,000 clones, of which 86% are seen a single time; around 2.7% belongs to the top ten.

V is TRBV27 and J is TRBJ1-3, with a tentative D call TRBD1 (6 bases). The receptor was isolated from a human donor with classical Hodgkin lymphoma. The sequencing here drew on peripheral blood mononuclear cells (PBMCs), taken at baseline. The CDR3 loop is CASRPGGPGNTIYF. DNA of the CDR3: TGTGCCAGCAGGCCGGGGGGCCCTGGAAACACCATATATTTT.